Listed below are T cell receptor beta chains from one sample, sequenced in a study of blood T cell repertoires in COVID-19. Repertoires were generated with immunoSEQ multiplex PCR, while TCRdb's copy carries only in-frame clones and drops some. The sample shows about 220,000 clones, roughly 84% of them seen only once. Sequenced material: peripheral blood. The receptor source for this set is a man aged 40-49 years with active or convalescent COVID-19. Both conserved end residues are part of each CDR3. A D gene is named only where the DNA matches it firmly.

d_call j_call v_call cdr3_aa
. TRBJ1-4 TRBV5-1 CASSTNRVPNEKLFF
. TRBJ1-6 TRBV19 CASSILQGPNSPLHF
. TRBJ2-7 TRBV20-1 CSASDRETYEQYF
. TRBJ2-2 TRBV15 CATTFSGPNTGELFF
. TRBJ1-1 TRBV7-3 CASSLLGQMNTEAFF
TRBD1 TRBJ2-7 TRBV12-5 CASASTGPYEQYF
. TRBJ2-5 TRBV2 CASGRETQYF
. TRBJ1-6 TRBV2 CASSKSRHSDSPLHF
TRBD2 TRBJ2-5 TRBV3-1/TRBV3-2 CASSQGSSGSGRAGETQYF
TRBD1 TRBJ2-5 TRBV5-8 CASSALTGAWETQYF
TRBD1 TRBJ1-1 TRBV18 CASSPGRTGGREAFF
TRBD1 TRBJ1-5 TRBV30 CAWSRQGNQPQHF
TRBD1 TRBJ1-2 TRBV19 CASSIVFAGGDRNGYTF
TRBD1 TRBJ2-7 TRBV18 CASSPGGDRASEQYF
. TRBJ1-5 TRBV3-1/TRBV3-2 CASSQVAGSNQPQHF
TRBD1 TRBJ2-2 TRBV5-6 CASSLGDRVPGELFF
TRBD1 TRBJ1-2 TRBV27 CASSFRIYGTAVNYGYTF
TRBD1 TRBJ1-1 TRBV19 CASSQPRQGNTEAFF
. TRBJ1-2 TRBV30 CAWRGRGPGYTF
. TRBJ1-5 TRBV28 CASSPQISNQPQHF